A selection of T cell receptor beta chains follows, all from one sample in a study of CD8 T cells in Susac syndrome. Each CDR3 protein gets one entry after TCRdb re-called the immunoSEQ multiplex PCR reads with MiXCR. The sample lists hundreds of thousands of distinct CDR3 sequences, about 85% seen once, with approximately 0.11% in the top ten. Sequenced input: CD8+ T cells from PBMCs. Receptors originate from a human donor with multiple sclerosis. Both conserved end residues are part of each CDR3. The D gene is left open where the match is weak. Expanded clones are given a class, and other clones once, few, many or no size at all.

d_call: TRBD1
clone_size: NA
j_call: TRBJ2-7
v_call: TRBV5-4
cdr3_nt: TGTGCCAGCAGCTCACCGGGACAGGGTCCCGGCGAGCAGTACTTC
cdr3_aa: CASSSPGQGPGEQYF

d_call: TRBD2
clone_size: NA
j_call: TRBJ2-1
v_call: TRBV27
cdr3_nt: TGTGCCAGCAGTTTGGGGGGGGGTTATGAGCAGTTCTTC
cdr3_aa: CASSLGGGYEQFF

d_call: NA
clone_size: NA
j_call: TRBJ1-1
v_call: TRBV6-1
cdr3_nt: TGTGCCAGCAGTGAATACCGGATCCCGGGCGAAGCTTTCTTT
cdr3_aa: CASSEYRIPGEAFF

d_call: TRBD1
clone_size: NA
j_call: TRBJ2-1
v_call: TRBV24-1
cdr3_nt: TGTGCCACCAGTGATCCGGGACAGGGTTACAATGAGCAGTTCTTC
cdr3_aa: CATSDPGQGYNEQFF

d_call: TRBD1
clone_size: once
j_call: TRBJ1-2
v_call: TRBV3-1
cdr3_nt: TGTGCCAGCAGCCAAGAAGGACAGGGGACCTATGGCTACACCTTC
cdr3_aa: CASSQEGQGTYGYTF

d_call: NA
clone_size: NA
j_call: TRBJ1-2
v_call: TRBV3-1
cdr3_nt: TGTGCCAGCAGCCGGAGAGGAGAGATTTATGGCTACACCTTC
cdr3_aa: CASSRRGEIYGYTF

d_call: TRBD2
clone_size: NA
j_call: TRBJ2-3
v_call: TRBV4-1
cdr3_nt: TGCGCCAGCAGCCAAGATCGAGCGGGAGGGCCAGATACGCAGTATTTT
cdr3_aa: CASSQDRAGGPDTQYF

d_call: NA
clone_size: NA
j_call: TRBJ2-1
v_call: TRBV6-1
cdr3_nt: TGTGCCAGCAGTGACGGAGGGTCCGAGCAGTTCTTC
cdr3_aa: CASSDGGSEQFF

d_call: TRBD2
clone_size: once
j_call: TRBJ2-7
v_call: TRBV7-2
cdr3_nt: TGTGCCAGCAGCTTTCAGGCTAGCGGGGTTTACGAGCAGTACTTC
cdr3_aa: CASSFQASGVYEQYF

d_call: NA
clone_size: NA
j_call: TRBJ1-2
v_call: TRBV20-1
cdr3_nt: TGCAGTGCTAGCTTACAGGCATACTATGGCTACACCTTC
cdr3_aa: CSASLQAYYGYTF

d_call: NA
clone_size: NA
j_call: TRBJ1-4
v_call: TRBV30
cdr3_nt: TGTGCCTGCCTTAAGGGGGGCGAATTTGAAAAACTGTTTTTT
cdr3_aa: CACLKGGEFEKLFF

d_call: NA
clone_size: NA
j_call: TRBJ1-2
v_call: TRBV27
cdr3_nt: TGTGCCAGCAGTTTGGTAGGGGGATCAGTTCACGAGGGCTACACCTTC
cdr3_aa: CASSLVGGSVHEGYTF

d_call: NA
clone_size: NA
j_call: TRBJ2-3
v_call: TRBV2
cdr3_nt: TGTGCCAGCAGCTCTCCCTTTGGCACAGATACGCAGTATTTT
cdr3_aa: CASSSPFGTDTQYF

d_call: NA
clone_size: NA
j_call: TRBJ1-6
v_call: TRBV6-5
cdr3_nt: TGTGCCAGCAGTTACGCGCCTTCGTATTCACCCCTCCACTTT
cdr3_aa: CASSYAPSYSPLHF